This T cell receptor beta chain appears in the sequencing data of a study of blood T cell repertoires in COVID-19. Study context: T cells, B-cell-depleted T cells, or PBMCs supplied cDNA or gDNA.

In the authors' workflow: Scientists estimated how many nucleated cells there were by amplifying reference gene primers. Profiled with immunoSEQ multiplex PCR; TCRdb holds only in-frame clones, not every one. V and J calls and clone size follow that table, whereas D and trimming were derived from the DNA. Of some 250,000 clones in the sample, about 87% were seen once. V lost 4 bases, J lost 11 bases, and 7 bases stayed unmatched. Germline V gene lookup returns CDR1 SQVTM and CDR2 ANQGSEA. The CDR3 runs to 11 residues. Sequenced sample: peripheral blood. This receptor was identified in a woman in her 70s with active or convalescent COVID-19. The chain uses TRBV29-1 and TRBJ1-1; 7 nucleotides align to TRBD1. CDR3 nucleotides: TGCAGCGTTGTAGGTGACAGGGTCGCTTTCTTT. It codes for CSVVGDRVAFF.